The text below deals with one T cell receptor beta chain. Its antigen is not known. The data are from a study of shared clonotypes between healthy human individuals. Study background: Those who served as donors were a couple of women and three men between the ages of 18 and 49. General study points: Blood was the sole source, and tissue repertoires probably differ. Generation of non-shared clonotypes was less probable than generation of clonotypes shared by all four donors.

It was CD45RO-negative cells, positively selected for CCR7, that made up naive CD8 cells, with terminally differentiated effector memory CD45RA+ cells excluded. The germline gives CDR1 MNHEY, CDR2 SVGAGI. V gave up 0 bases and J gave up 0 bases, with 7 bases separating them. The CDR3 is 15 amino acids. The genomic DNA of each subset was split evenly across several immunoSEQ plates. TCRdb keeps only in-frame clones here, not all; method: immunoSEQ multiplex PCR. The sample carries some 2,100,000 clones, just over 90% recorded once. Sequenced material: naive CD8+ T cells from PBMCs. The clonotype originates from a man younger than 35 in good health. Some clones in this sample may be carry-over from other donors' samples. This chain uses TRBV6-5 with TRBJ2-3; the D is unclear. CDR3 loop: CASSYSSRSTDTQYF. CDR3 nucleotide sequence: TGTGCCAGCAGTTACTCGAGTCGTAGCACAGATACGCAGTATTTT.